The 5 T cell receptor beta chains presented below share a single source sample, sequenced in a study of response to subunit inactivated influenza vaccine (dated by TCRdb to between 2017 and 2018). The time point tag for this specimen amounts to: around 47 days after influenza vaccine administration. Libraries were built with RT-PCR. The instrument given in TCRdb is Illumina HiSeq 2500. The raw public data were reprocessed by TCRdb itself: fastp quality trimming at Q25, MiXCR clonotype calling, in-frame beta chains only. Identical CDR3 proteins give one entry, which carries the most common genes and DNA. This sample lists 150,000 or so distinct CDR3 sequences; approximately 10% were detected once. Clones ranked in the top ten supply roughly an eighth of the sample. The source was non-naive T cells sorted from PBMCs, collected 40 to 50 days after vaccination. The sample's cell subset or site label is to be understood as: memory T cell fraction. The receptors derive from a man between 50 and 59 years old who received an inactivated influenza vaccine. Donor details come from another sample of the same person, matched by shared clones.

The table lists this clonotype with a count of one. At one end the junction does not follow the germline gene, possibly because of a read error. The rearrangement joins TRBV4-3 to TRBJ2-1; 9 bases match TRBD1. The CDR3 is 13 amino acids. CDR1 is LGHNA and CDR2 is YSLEER in the germline V gene. The CDR3 sequence: CASSQGQGRERFF. Here the CDR3 DNA reads TGCGCCAGCAGCCAGGGACAGGGAAGAGAGCGGTTCTTC.

The chain has TRBV24-1 and TRBJ2-5, with 10 bases identical to TRBD2. CDR1 and CDR2 from the germline V gene are KGHDR and SFDVKD. The V and J ends lost 2 bases and 5 bases, in that order; junction bases with no gene match: 13. This CDR3 is 18 amino acids long. The CDR3 sequence: CATSDSWGLAGGRETQYF. For the CDR3, the DNA is TGTGCCACCAGTGATTCATGGGGGTTAGCGGGGGGCAGGGAGACCCAGTACTTC.

The gene calls are TRBV7-8 and TRBJ2-1; 7 positions agree with TRBD2. The V gene's germline CDR1 is SGHVS and CDR2 FQNEAQ. This CDR3 is built from 16 residues. V gave up 5 bases and J gave up 3 bases; unmatched junction bases: 10. The CDR3 loop reads CASSHPGGDGYNEQFF. Here the CDR3 DNA reads TGTGCCAGCAGCCACCCGGGGGGTGACGGCTACAATGAGCAGTTCTTC. Drawing the rest from reference TRBV7-8 and TRBJ2-1, the complete variable domain is GAGVSQSPRYKVAKRGQDVALRCDPISGHVSLFWYQQALGQGPEFLTYFQNEAQLDKSGLPSDRFFAERPEGSVSTLKIQRTQQEDSAVYLCASSHPGGDGYNEQFFGPGTRLTVL.

This clonotype was seen many times. This chain connects TRBV7-8 to TRBJ2-1; D is undetermined. The CDR3 totals 13 residues. From germline, CDR1 is SGHVS and CDR2 FQNEAQ. V lost 5 bases, J lost 9 bases, and 14 bases lay in between. In DNA, the CDR3 is TGTGCCAGCAGCGCCCCGTGGGCAAGTGAGCAGTTCTTC. It encodes CASSAPWASEQFF. Based on the CDR3 plus reference TRBV7-8 and TRBJ2-1, the full variable domain is GAGVSQSPRYKVAKRGQDVALRCDPISGHVSLFWYQQALGQGPEFLTYFQNEAQLDKSGLPSDRFFAERPEGSVSTLKIQRTQQEDSAVYLCASSAPWASEQFFGPGTRLTVL.

Many counts were recorded for this clonotype. The chain joins TRBV12-3 or TRBV12-4 to TRBJ1-4, with D unclear. The CDR3 sequence is 14 residues long. With 2 bases removed from V and 5 bases from J, the gap between germline ends came to 9 bases. The CDR3 is CASSLRGGNEKLFF. CDR3 bases: TGTGCCAGCAGTTTACGGGGTGGAAATGAAAAACTGTTTTTT.